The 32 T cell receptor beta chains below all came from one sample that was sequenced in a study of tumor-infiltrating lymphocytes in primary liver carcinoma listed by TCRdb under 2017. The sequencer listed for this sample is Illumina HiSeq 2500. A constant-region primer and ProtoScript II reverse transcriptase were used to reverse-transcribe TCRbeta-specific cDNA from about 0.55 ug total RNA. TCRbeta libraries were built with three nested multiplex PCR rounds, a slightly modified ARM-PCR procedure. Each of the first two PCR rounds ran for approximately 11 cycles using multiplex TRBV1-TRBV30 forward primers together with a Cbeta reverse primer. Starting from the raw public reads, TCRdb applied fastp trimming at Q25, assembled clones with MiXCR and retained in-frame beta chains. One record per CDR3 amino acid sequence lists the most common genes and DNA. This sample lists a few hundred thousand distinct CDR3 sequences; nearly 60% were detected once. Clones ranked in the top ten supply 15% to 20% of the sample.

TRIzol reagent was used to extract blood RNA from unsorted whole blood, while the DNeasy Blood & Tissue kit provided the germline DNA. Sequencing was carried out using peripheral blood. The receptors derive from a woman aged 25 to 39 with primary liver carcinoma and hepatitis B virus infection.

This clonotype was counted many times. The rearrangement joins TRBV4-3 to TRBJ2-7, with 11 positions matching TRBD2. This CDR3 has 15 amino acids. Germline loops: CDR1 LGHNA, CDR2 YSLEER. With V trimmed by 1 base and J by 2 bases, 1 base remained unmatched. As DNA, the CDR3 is TGCGCCAGCAGCCAAGGACTAGCGGGAACCTACGAGCAGTACTTC. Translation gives CASSQGLAGTYEQYF.

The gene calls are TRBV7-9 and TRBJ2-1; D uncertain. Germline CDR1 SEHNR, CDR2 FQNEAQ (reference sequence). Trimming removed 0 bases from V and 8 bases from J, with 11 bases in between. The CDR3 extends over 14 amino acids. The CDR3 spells CASSLALGGDEQFF. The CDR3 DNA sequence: TGTGCCAGCAGCTTAGCGCTGGGTGGGGATGAGCAGTTCTTC.

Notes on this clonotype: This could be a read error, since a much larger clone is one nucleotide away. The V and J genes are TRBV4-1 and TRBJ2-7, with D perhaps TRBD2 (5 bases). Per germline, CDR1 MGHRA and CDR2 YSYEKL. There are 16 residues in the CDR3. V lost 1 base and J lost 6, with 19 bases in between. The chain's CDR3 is CASSQVWETTLLEQYF. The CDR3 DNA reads TGCGCCAGCAGCCAAGTGTGGGAGACAACACTTCTCGAGCAGTACTTC.

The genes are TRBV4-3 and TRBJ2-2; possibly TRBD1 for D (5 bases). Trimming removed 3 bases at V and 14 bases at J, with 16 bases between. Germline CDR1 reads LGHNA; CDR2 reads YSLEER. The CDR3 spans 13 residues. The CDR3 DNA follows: TGCGCCAGCAGCCACAGGGTTCCCGTGGAACTGTTTTTT. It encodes CASSHRVPVELFF.

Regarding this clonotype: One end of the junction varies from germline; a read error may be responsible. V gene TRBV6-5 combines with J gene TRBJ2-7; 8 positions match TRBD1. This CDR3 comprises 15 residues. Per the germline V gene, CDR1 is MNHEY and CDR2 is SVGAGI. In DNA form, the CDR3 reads TGTGTCAGCAGCCACCGGGACAGGCGCCCCTACGAGCAGTACTTC. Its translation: CVSSHRDRRPYEQYF.

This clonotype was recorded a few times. Here the CDR3 DNA reads TGTGCCAGCAGTTACTCGAGCGGGGCGCGGGAGCAGTACTTC. This encodes CASSYSSGAREQYF. The V and J genes are TRBV6-6 and TRBJ2-7; 7 positions match TRBD2. The CDR3 has 14 residues. Trimming removed 0 bases from V and 7 bases from J; junction bases left unmatched: 6. From germline, CDR1 is MNHNY and CDR2 SVGAGI (reference sequence).

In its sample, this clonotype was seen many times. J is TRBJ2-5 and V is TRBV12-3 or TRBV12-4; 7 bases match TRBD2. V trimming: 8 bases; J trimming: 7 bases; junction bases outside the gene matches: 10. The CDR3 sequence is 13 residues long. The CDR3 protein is CASQIGRAPTQYF. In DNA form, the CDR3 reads TGTGCCAGCCAAATTGGGAGGGCCCCGACCCAGTACTTC.

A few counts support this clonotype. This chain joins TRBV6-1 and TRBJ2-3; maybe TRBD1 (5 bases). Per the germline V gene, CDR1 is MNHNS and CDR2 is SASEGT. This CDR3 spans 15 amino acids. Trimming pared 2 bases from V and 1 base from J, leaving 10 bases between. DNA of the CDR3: TGTGCCAGCAGTGAAAGACAGAGAGGCACAGATACGCAGTATTTT. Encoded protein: CASSERQRGTDTQYF.

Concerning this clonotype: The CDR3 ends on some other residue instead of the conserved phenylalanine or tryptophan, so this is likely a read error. CDR3 bases: TGTGCTAGTGGATCAGGGACAGGAAAATACAATGAGCAGTTCCTC. Encoded protein: CASGSGTGKYNEQFL. The chain couples TRBV12-5 to TRBJ2-1; 8 bases agree with TRBD1. J lost 4 bases, V lost 6 bases, and 8 bases had no gene match. Germline V gene lookup returns CDR1 LGHNT and CDR2 FRNRAP. This CDR3 region has 15 residues.

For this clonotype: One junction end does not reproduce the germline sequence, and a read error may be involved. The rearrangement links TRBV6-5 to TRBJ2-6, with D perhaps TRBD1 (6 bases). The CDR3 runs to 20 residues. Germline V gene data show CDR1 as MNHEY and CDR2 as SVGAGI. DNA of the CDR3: TGTGCCAGCAGCAGCCCATCTTCACAGGGCCTAACTACTGGGGCCAGCGTCCTGACTTTC. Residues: CASSSPSSQGLTTGASVLTF.

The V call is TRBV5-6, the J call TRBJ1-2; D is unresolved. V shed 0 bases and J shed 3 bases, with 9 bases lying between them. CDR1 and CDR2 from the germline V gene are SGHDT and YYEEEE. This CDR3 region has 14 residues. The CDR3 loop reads CASSLAYTHYGYTF. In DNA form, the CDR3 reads TGTGCCAGCAGCTTGGCTTACACGCACTATGGCTACACCTTC.

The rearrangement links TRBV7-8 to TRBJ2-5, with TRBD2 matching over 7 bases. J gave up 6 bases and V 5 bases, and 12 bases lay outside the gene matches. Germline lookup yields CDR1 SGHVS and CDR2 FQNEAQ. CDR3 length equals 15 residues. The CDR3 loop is CASSTSERAEQTQYF. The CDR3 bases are TGTGCCAGCAGCACTAGCGAGAGGGCCGAACAGACCCAGTACTTC. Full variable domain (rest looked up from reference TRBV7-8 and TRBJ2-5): GAGVSQSPRYKVAKRGQDVALRCDPISGHVSLFWYQQALGQGPEFLTYFQNEAQLDKSGLPSDRFFAERPEGSVSTLKIQRTQQEDSAVYLCASSTSERAEQTQYFGPGTRLLVL.

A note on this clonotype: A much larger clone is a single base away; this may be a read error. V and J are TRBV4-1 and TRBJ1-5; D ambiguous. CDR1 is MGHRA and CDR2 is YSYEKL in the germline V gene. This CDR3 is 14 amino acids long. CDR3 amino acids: CASGQDGGNQPQHF. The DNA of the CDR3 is TGCGCCAGCGGCCAAGACGGAGGGAATCAGCCCCAGCATTTT.

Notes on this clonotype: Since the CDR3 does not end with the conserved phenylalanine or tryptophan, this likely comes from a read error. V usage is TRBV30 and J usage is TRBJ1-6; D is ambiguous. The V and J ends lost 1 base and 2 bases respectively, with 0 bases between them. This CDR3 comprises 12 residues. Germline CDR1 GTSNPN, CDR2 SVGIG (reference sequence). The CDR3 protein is CAWSAYNSPLHS. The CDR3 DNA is TGTGCCTGGAGTGCCTATAATTCACCCCTCCACTCT.

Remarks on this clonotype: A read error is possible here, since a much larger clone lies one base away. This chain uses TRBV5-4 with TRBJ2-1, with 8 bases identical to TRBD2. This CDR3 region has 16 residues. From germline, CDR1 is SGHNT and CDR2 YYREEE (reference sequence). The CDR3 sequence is CASSLPAGGPYNDQFF. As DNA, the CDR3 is TGTGCCAGCAGCTTGCCCGCGGGAGGCCCTTACAATGATCAGTTCTTC.

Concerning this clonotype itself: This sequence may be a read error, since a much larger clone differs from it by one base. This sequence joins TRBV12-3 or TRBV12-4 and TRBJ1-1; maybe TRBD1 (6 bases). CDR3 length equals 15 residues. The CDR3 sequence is CASLAGGGPTTETFF. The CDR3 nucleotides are TGTGCCAGTTTAGCCGGAGGGGGGCCGACGACTGAAACTTTCTTT.

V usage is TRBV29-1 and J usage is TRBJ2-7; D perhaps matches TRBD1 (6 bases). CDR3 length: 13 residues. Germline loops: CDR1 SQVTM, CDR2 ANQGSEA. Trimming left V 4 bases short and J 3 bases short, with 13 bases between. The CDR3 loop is CSVGTVGIYEQYF. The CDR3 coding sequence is TGCAGCGTTGGGACAGTTGGGATCTACGAGCAGTACTTC.

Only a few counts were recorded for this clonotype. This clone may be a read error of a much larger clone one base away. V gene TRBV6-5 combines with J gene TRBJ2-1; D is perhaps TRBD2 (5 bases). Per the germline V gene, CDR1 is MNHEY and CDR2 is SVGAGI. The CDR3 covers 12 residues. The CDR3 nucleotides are TGTGTCAGCAGAGGGAATTACAATGAGCAGTTCTTC. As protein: CVSRGNYNEQFF.

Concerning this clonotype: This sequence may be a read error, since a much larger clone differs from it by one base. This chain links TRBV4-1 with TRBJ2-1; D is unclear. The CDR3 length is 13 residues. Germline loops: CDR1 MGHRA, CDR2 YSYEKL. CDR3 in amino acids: CASSQDWFNDQFF. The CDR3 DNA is TGCGCCAGCAGCCAAGATTGGTTCAATGATCAGTTCTTC.

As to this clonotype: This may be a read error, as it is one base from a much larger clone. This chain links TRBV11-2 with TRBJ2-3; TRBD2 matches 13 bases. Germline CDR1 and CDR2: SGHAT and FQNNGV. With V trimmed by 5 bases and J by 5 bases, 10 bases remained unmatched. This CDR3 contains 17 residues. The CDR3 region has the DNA TGTGCCAGCAGCCGGGGGACTAGCGGGAAGGCCATAGATACGCAGTATTTT. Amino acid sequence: CASSRGTSGKAIDTQYF.

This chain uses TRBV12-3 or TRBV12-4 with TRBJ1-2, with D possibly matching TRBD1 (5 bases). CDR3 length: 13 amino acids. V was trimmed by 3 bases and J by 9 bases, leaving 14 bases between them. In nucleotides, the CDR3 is TGTGCCAGCAGTTTGGGGCATGCCGGTAGCTACACCTTC. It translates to CASSLGHAGSYTF.

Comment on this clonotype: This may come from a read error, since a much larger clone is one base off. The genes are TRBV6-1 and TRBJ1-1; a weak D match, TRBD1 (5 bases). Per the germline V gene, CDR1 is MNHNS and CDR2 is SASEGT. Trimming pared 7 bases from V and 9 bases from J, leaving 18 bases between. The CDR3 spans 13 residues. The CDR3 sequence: CASMNTGTEKAFF. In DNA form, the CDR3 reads TGTGCCAGCATGAACACCGGGACGGAAAAAGCTTTCTTT.

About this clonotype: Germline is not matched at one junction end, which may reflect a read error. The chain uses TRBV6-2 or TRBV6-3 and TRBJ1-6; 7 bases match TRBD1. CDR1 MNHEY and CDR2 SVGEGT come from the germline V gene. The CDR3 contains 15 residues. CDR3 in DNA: TGTGACAGCAGTCCTGGGACAGCAACTAATTCACCCCTCCACTTT. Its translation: CDSSPGTATNSPLHF.

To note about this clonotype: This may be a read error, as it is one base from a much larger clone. The chain's CDR3 is CSVEDRTGTGPNYERYF. For the CDR3, the DNA is TGCAGCGTTGAAGACCGGACCGGGACAGGCCCTAATTACGAGCGGTACTTC. J is TRBJ2-7 and V is TRBV29-1; the match to TRBD1 covers 8 bases. The germline gives CDR1 SQVTM, CDR2 ANQGSEA. The CDR3 runs to 17 residues.

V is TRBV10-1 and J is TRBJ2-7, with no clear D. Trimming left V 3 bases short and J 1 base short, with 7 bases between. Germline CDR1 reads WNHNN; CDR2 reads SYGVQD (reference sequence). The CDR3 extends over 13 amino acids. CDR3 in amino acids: CASSDAGSYEQYF. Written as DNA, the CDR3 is TGCGCCAGCAGTGATGCAGGATCCTACGAGCAGTACTTC.

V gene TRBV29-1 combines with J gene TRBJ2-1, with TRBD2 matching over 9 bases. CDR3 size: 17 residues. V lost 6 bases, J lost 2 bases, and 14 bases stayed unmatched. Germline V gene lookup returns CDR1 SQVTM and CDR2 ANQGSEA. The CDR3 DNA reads TGCAGCGTGCCCGGGGCTGGCGGGAGGGCCGCCTACAATGAGCAGTTCTTC. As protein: CSVPGAGGRAAYNEQFF.

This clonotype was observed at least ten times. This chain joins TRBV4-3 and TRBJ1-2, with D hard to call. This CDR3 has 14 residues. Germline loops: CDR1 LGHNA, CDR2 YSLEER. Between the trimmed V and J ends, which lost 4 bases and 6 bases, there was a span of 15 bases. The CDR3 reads CASSRVAARDGYTF. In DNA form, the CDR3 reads TGCGCCAGCAGCCGCGTGGCCGCCCGGGATGGCTACACCTTC.

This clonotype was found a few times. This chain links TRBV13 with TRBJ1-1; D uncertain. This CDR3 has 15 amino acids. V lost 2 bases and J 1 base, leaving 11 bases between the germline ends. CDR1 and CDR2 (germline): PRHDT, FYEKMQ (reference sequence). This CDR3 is CASSLRREANTEAFF. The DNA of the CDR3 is TGTGCCAGCAGCTTAAGAAGGGAAGCGAACACTGAAGCTTTCTTT. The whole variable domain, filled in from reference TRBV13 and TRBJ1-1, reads AAGVIQSPRHLIKEKRETATLKCYPIPRHDTVYWYQQGPGQDPQFLISFYEKMQSDKGSIPDRFSAQQFSDYHSELNMSSLELGDSALYFCASSLRREANTEAFFGQGTRLTVV.

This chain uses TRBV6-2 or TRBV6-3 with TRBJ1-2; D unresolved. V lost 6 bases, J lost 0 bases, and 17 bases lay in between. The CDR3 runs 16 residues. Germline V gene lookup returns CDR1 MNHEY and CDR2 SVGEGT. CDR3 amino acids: CASSPQRHLSNYGYTF. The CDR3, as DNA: TGTGCCAGCAGCCCTCAGCGACACCTCTCTAACTATGGCTACACCTTC.

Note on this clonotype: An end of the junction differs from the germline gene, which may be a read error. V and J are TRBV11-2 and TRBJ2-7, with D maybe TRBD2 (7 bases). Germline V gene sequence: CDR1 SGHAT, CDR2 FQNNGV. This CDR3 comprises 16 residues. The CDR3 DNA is TGTGCCAGCGGCTTAGGTAGGGGGGGGAGCTGGTACGAGCAGTACTTC. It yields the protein CASGLGRGGSWYEQYF.

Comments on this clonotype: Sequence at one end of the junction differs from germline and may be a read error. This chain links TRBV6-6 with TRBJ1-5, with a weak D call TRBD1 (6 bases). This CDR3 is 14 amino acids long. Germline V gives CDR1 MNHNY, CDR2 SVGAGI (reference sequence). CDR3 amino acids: CATRGGSSNEPQHF. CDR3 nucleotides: TGTGCCACCCGTGGGGGCTCTAGCAATGAGCCCCAGCATTTT.

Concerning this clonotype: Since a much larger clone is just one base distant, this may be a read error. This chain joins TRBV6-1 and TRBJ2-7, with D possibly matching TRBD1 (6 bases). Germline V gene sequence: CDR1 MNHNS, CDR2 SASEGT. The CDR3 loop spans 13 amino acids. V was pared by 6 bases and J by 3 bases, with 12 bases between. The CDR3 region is CASRDRHYYEQYF. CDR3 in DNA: TGTGCCAGCAGGGACAGACATTACTACGAGCAGTACTTC.